This T cell receptor beta chain derives from a study of cytomegalovirus exposure and HLA in healthy donors. Primers for the PCR totalled 60 Vbeta and 13 Jbeta. The data were produced by immunoSEQ multiplex PCR, yet TCRdb's version contains in-frame clones alone and is incomplete. The table includes roughly 200,000 clones, around nine tenths detected once. The CDR3 totals 11 residues. V lost 6 bases to trimming and J lost 8 bases, with 10 bases between them. Germline V gene sequence: CDR1 MNHNY, CDR2 SVGAGI (reference sequence). Sequencing used PBMCs. The chain employs TRBV6-6 and TRBJ1-2; no reliable D call. The TCR comes from a woman aged 25 to 45 in good health and CMV-seronegative. In DNA, the CDR3 is TGTGCCAGCAGCTACGGAGGAGGCTACACCTTC. It specifies CASSYGGGYTF.